This TCR beta chain was captured by sequencing in a study of Ad26.COV2.S vaccination and SARS-CoV-2 variants. Study-level information: Intramuscular Ad26.COV2.S at 5x10^10 or 1x10^11 viral particles. Study conclusions and caveats: It is possible that the TCR breadth and depth analyses underestimated the total T cell responses. The placebo group had lower spike-specific TCR breadth than the vaccine recipients did.

Germline CDR1 MNHEY, CDR2 SVGAGI. Trimming took off 0 bases at V and 5 bases at J, with 15 bases between the two ends. CDR3 length: 16 residues. A remark on this clone: Its cognate antigen is unknown.

Generated by immunoSEQ multiplex PCR, the TCRdb table keeps only in-frame clones and is missing some. This table has 350,000 to 450,000 clones, around 82% appearing once. Treatment specified: roughly 19 received Ad26.COV2.S at low or high dose, single or two shots; about 5 received placebo; per-sample allocation not given. At day 63 after the first vaccine or placebo injection, samples were drawn. In Boston, the donor was an adult between 18-55 years of age. The clonotype was recovered from a person between 18 and 65 years old who received the Ad26.COV2.S COVID-19 vaccine or a placebo. V and J are TRBV6-5 and TRBJ2-3; D is possibly TRBD1 (5 bases). The input for sequencing was peripheral blood, taken in a trial of Ad26.COV2.S vaccine versus placebo. The CDR3 reads CASSYSGAERGDTQYF. CDR3 in DNA: TGTGCCAGCAGTTACTCAGGAGCCGAAAGGGGAGATACGCAGTATTTT.